This entry describes one T cell receptor beta chain. The antigen this receptor binds is unknown. No base qualities exist here, and no much larger clone lies one base off it. V is trimmed back by 4 bases and J by 3 bases, and the junction contains 9 bases that no gene match accounts for. Spanning cysteine to phenylalanine, the CDR3 consists of 18 amino acids. The only DNA kept is the CDR3, 54 bases in frame from the first base. CDR1 and CDR2 are drawn from the germline V gene: SGHRS, YFSETQ. The collaborating institutions used their own protocols to collect whole blood in K2EDTA tubes. Collaborator samples were shipped for TCRbeta analysis as frozen whole blood, isolated PBMCs, or DNA extracted from either sample type. The data originate from a study of blood T cell repertoires in COVID-19 (dated by TCRdb to 2020 to 2021). A note on the overall study: Samples from collaborators originated in the United States, Italy and Spain and spanned both the acute and convalescent phases of COVID-19. The repertoires were released in a freely available public database intended as a resource for research on the immune response to SARS-CoV-2. The sample metadata nearly always contained a de-identified subject ID, COVID-19 status, age in years and sex. The material from the prospective study consisted of cDNA or gDNA derived from T cells, B-cell-depleted T cells, or PBMCs. Where available, HLA class I and class II types were taken from metadata supplied by the sample provider and were not determined by assay-based typing. The samples were drawn from two sources: the first 160 participants of the ongoing ImmuneRACE study, and some 1,300 subjects contributed by 6 global collaborators. The dataset comprised deeply sampled blood TCRbeta repertoires from subjects exposed to, actively infected with, or recovered from COVID-19.

What the research found in general, with its limitations: The amount of clinical and demographic metadata varied by source and participant and was provided uncurated.

The immunoSEQ Assay, a bias-controlled multiplex PCR, was used to amplify TCRbeta CDR3 regions from genomic DNA. Regarding the original processing steps: Within the assay, amplification of reference gene primers was used to estimate how many nucleated cells each sample contained. To quantify the absolute abundance of each unique TCRbeta CDR3 rearrangement, sequence reads were collapsed and filtered. Productive Simpson clonality was computed per sample as the square root of Simpson's diversity index over productive rearrangements. Entries here come from immuneACCESS through TCRdb and include only in-frame sequences with V and J called. Some clones fail to appear in such tables; in the studies checked, an unresolved V gene covers under half of the shortfall, and the cause of the remainder is unknown. D and trimming were read from the DNA, whereas the V and J calls and clone size are those reported in that table. The sample table holds 24,000 or so clones, of which over 75% were seen once. Under 20% of the sample rests with the top ten.

The rearranged segments are TRBV5-1 and TRBJ2-3, and TRBD2 aligns with 15 junction nucleotides. Sequences were obtained from peripheral blood. This TCR was recovered from a woman of 80 years or more with acute or convalescent COVID-19. In nucleotide form, the sequence is TGCGCCAGCAGCCCCAGGACTAGCGGGAGGGCCCGTACAGATACGCAGTATTTT. The encoded protein is CASSPRTSGRARTDTQYF.